A selection of T cell receptor beta chains follows, all from one sample in a study of T cells in Graves' hyperthyroidism and ophthalmopathy. TCRdb ran MiXCR on the multiplex PCR reads and lists one entry per CDR3 protein. The sample has a few hundred thousand distinct CDR3 sequences, 11% to 15% seen once. The specimen was blood. These receptors all stem from a woman between 40 and 55 years old with Graves' hyperthyroidism. Each CDR3 is given with its conserved first and last residue. A D gene is named only where the DNA matches it firmly. Not all rows give a size; the values are once, few, many and, for expanded clones, a class.

CDR3nt: TGTGCCAGCAGCCCCCGTGTGAATTCACCCCTCCACTTT
CDR3aa: CASSPRVNSPLHF
d_gene: .
abundance: many
j_gene: TRBJ1-6
v_gene: TRBV3-1

CDR3nt: TGTGCCAGCAGTGAGAGACATAGTAGCGGACCCTACAATGAGCAGTTCTTC
CDR3aa: CASSERHSSGPYNEQFF
d_gene: .
abundance: few
j_gene: TRBJ2-1
v_gene: TRBV2

CDR3nt: TGCAGTGCTAGAGACGCTAGCCCCGAGACCCAGTACTTC
CDR3aa: CSARDASPETQYF
d_gene: .
abundance: many
j_gene: TRBJ2-5
v_gene: TRBV20-1

CDR3nt: TGTGCCAGCAGCTTAGGGGGCGCGTTCACTGAAGCTTTCTTT
CDR3aa: CASSLGGAFTEAFF
d_gene: .
abundance: .
j_gene: TRBJ1-1
v_gene: TRBV7-8

CDR3nt: TGTGCCAGCAGCAACAGGGTTCCAGATACGCAGTATTTT
CDR3aa: CASSNRVPDTQYF
d_gene: .
abundance: many
j_gene: TRBJ2-3
v_gene: TRBV7-9

CDR3nt: TGTGCTAGTGGTTCCCCGGGAGAGACCCAGTACTTC
CDR3aa: CASGSPGETQYF
d_gene: .
abundance: .
j_gene: TRBJ2-5
v_gene: TRBV12-5

CDR3nt: TGTGCCAGCTCACCAGTCCGTTTCCAGGACGAGCAGTACTTC
CDR3aa: CASSPVRFQDEQYF
d_gene: .
abundance: many
j_gene: TRBJ2-7
v_gene: TRBV18

CDR3nt: TGTGCCAGCAGCCAAGATTTGGAGGCAGGGGTTAAATCCTACGAGCAGTACTTC
CDR3aa: CASSQDLEAGVKSYEQYF
d_gene: .
abundance: many
j_gene: TRBJ2-7
v_gene: TRBV14

CDR3nt: TGCGCCAGCAGCCTGACGGAAGGGTACTCCTACGAGCAGTACTTC
CDR3aa: CASSLTEGYSYEQYF
d_gene: .
abundance: many
j_gene: TRBJ2-7
v_gene: TRBV5-1

CDR3nt: TGTGCCACGGAGTCTAGCGTACTCAAAAACATTCAGTACTTC
CDR3aa: CATESSVLKNIQYF
d_gene: .
abundance: few
j_gene: TRBJ2-4
v_gene: TRBV6-1